This paragraph reports one TCR beta chain. Its target is unknown. V dropped 7 bases and J dropped 2; count of bases not matched to a gene: 9. The CDR3 loop spans 16 amino acids. CDR1 and CDR2 from the germline V gene are MNHNY and SVGAGI (reference sequence). This sample is drawn from a study of shared clonotypes between healthy human individuals. The protocol was immunoSEQ multiplex PCR, while the TCRdb copy is restricted to in-frame clones and leaves out a portion. Of approximately 720,000 clones detected, roughly 78% appear once; the ten largest clones hold 1.5% to 2%. Study results and limitations: A handful of donors shared around 5.1% of their naive CD4 clonotypes.

The source is a woman aged 25 to 39 in good health. Specimen: memory CD4+ T cells sorted from blood. Subset: CD45RA-negative fraction. The chain combines TRBV6-6 with TRBJ2-1; 9 positions match TRBD1. The CDR3 sequence: CASTHRGRGAYNEQFF. The CDR3 DNA sequence: TGTGCCAGCACCCACAGGGGGCGAGGGGCCTACAATGAGCAGTTCTTC.